This T cell receptor beta chain derives from a study of shared clonotypes between healthy human individuals. General study results and limits: It was only blood that was sampled, and tissue repertoires likely differ.

Adult donors, all healthy and HIV-negative, had no recent acute infections or vaccinations. Comments on this clone: Its antigen is not known. A far more abundant clone sits one base away, making this likely a read error.

Some clones are missing from TCRdb's copy, which holds only in-frame ones; the method was immunoSEQ multiplex PCR. The table records about 460,000 clones, around 77% of them present only once. Germline CDR1 reads MGHRA; CDR2 reads YSYEKL. The V and J ends lost 2 bases and 2 bases, in that order; junction bases with no gene match: 3. The CDR3 consists of 14 residues. V and J are TRBV4-1 and TRBJ2-7; 7 nucleotides agree with TRBD1. Sequences were obtained from PBMCs. This sequence originates from a woman between 40 and 50 years old in good health. Some clones in this sample may be carry-over from other donors' samples. CDR3 sequence: CASSQQQGTYEQYF. The CDR3 region has the DNA TGCGCCAGCAGCCAACAACAGGGGACCTACGAGCAGTACTTC.